The next 32 T cell receptor beta chains were all read from a single sample in a study of T cell responses to AZD1222 COVID-19 vaccine. The protocol was immunoSEQ multiplex PCR, while the TCRdb copy is restricted to in-frame clones and leaves out a portion. Of about 150,000 clones listed, roughly nine tenths are singletons. Sequences were derived from peripheral blood, sampled on day 0 of AZD1222 vaccination. Every receptor here comes from an adult in good health.

This clone has a handful of counts. The rearrangement uses TRBV6-1 and TRBJ2-1, with TRBD1 matching over 7 bases. The junction had 10 bases not matched to a gene; V was cut back by 3 bases and J by 8 bases. CDR3 length: 15 amino acids. CDR1 MNHNS and CDR2 SASEGT come from the germline V gene. CDR3 region: CASSDWQGVVDEQFF. DNA of the CDR3: TGTGCCAGCAGTGATTGGCAGGGGGTCGTGGATGAGCAGTTCTTC.

The CDR3 DNA reads TGTGCCAGCAGTGAGTCCCGTCCTGGAAACACCATATATTTT. Translating it yields CASSESRPGNTIYF. The V call is TRBV6-1, the J call TRBJ1-3; D not certain. The CDR3 has 14 residues. V lost 3 bases and J lost 2, with 8 bases in between. Germline loops: CDR1 MNHNS, CDR2 SASEGT.

The chain joins TRBV5-4 to TRBJ1-5; D perhaps matches TRBD1 (5 bases). The V end was cut by 0 bases, the J end by 3 bases, with 7 bases between. The CDR3 sequence is 14 residues long. The V gene's germline CDR1 is SGHNT and CDR2 YYREEE (reference sequence). CDR3 DNA: TGTGCCAGCAGCTTGGCAGGGCACAATCAGCCCCAGCATTTT. Translation gives CASSLAGHNQPQHF. Filled out from reference TRBV5-4 and TRBJ1-5, the complete variable domain reads ETGVTQSPTHLIKTRGQQVTLRCSSQSGHNTVSWYQQALGQGPQFIFQYYREEENGRGNFPPRFSGLQFPNYSSELNVNALELDDSALYLCASSLAGHNQPQHFGDGTRLSIL.

The chain links TRBV28 to TRBJ1-1, with a possible D match to TRBD1 (6 bases). The CDR3 length is 16 residues. The germline CDR1 and CDR2 sequences are MDHEN and SYDVKM. V lost 3 bases and J 2 bases, leaving 16 bases between the germline ends. In DNA form, the CDR3 reads TGTGCCAGCAGTTTTATTTTGGGGGCGATTAACACTGAAGCTTTCTTT. This translates into CASSFILGAINTEAFF.

The chain has TRBV5-1 and TRBJ2-1; no definite D call. Trimming removed 1 base at V and 4 bases at J, with 9 bases between. CDR1 SGHRS and CDR2 YFSETQ come from the germline V gene. CDR3 length: 14 amino acids. Written as DNA, the CDR3 is TGCGCCAGCAGCTTGATCTCCAGATACAATGAGCAGTTCTTC. Encoded protein: CASSLISRYNEQFF.

The chain couples TRBV24-1 to TRBJ1-2, with D possibly matching TRBD1 (5 bases). The CDR3 has 14 amino acids. Trimming left V 2 bases short and J 8 bases short, with 14 bases between. In germline, CDR1 is KGHDR, CDR2 SFDVKD. Here the CDR3 DNA reads TGTGCCACCAGTGATTCGGGGACGGCCGGCGGCTACACCTTC. Protein sequence: CATSDSGTAGGYTF.

This clone appeared a few times. V is TRBV19 and J is TRBJ1-1; weak D call: TRBD1 (5 bases). CDR1 and CDR2 (germline): LNHDA, SQIVND (reference sequence). The CDR3 length is 14 residues. Deletions cut 4 bases from V and 6 bases from J, with 15 bases between. The CDR3 DNA reads TGTGCCAGTAGTAATCAGGGTGGTTTGGCTGAAGCTTTCTTT. Translated: CASSNQGGLAEAFF. The full variable domain, its missing parts supplied by reference TRBV19 and TRBJ1-1, is DGGITQSPKYLFRKEGQNVTLSCEQNLNHDAMYWYRQDPGQGLRLIYYSQIVNDFQKGDIAEGYSVSREKKESFPLTVTSAQKNPTAFYLCASSNQGGLAEAFFGQGTRLTVV.

V and J are TRBV28 and TRBJ2-1; D is undetermined. This CDR3 has 14 amino acids. V lost 3 bases, J lost 4 bases, and 10 bases lay in between. Germline values: CDR1 MDHEN, CDR2 SYDVKM. DNA of the CDR3: TGTGCCAGCAGTTTCCTACAGCATTACAATGAGCAGTTCTTC. This codes for CASSFLQHYNEQFF.

V is TRBV19 and J is TRBJ1-5; D remains unclear. The CDR3 runs 14 residues. Germline CDR1 is LNHDA and CDR2 is SQIVND (reference sequence). V lost 2 bases and J lost 9, with 14 bases in between. DNA of the CDR3: TGTGCCAGTAGTATACACGGGGTGGATTTGCCCCAGCATTTT. This codes for CASSIHGVDLPQHF. Full variable domain (outside the CDR3, taken from reference TRBV19 and TRBJ1-5): DGGITQSPKYLFRKEGQNVTLSCEQNLNHDAMYWYRQDPGQGLRLIYYSQIVNDFQKGDIAEGYSVSREKKESFPLTVTSAQKNPTAFYLCASSIHGVDLPQHFGDGTRLSIL.

Relative to its sample, this clone is medium-sized. The rearrangement links TRBV6-2 or TRBV6-3 to TRBJ2-3; D possibly corresponds to TRBD2 (5 bases). The CDR3 runs 16 residues. Germline V gene data show CDR1 as MNHEY and CDR2 as SVGEGT. Trimming stripped 0 bases from V and 3 bases from J, with 13 bases between. CDR3 nucleotides: TGTGCCAGCAGTTACTCAGCGGAACCAGCGACAGATACGCAGTATTTT. Protein product: CASSYSAEPATDTQYF.

This chain connects TRBV4-3 to TRBJ2-1, with TRBD2 matching over 10 bases. Germline V gene lookup returns CDR1 LGHNA and CDR2 YSLEER. The ends lost 0 bases at V and 8 bases at J; junction bases unmatched: 7. The length of the CDR3 is 16 residues. The chain's CDR3 is CASSQDWASGSDEQFF. The CDR3, as DNA: TGCGCCAGCAGCCAAGATTGGGCTAGCGGGAGCGATGAGCAGTTCTTC.

The chain links TRBV25-1 to TRBJ1-2; TRBD1 might be the D (5 bases). Germline CDR1 is MGHDK and CDR2 is SYGVNS. The CDR3 has 17 amino acids. Deletions cut 2 bases from V and 3 bases from J, with 19 bases between. The CDR3 loop is CASSETSPPQGDYGYTF. Written as DNA, the CDR3 is TGTGCCAGCAGTGAAACCTCCCCTCCGCAGGGTGACTATGGCTACACCTTC.

This sequence joins TRBV20-1 and TRBJ1-2, with a weak D call TRBD1 (5 bases). Germline V gene sequence: CDR1 DFQATT, CDR2 SNEGSKA (reference sequence). There are 11 residues in the CDR3. This chain's CDR3 is CTPTVTDGYTF. Written as DNA, the CDR3 is TGCACCCCGACAGTGACGGACGGCTACACCTTC.

The V call is TRBV11-2, the J call TRBJ2-1; D unclear. Trimming took off 1 base at V and 9 bases at J, with 7 bases between the two ends. Germline CDR1 SGHAT, CDR2 FQNNGV. This CDR3 contains 12 residues. CDR3 region: CASSLARFEQFF. The CDR3 DNA sequence: TGTGCCAGCAGCTTAGCGCGATTTGAGCAGTTCTTC.

The V and J genes are TRBV5-1 and TRBJ2-3; D might be TRBD1 (5 bases). Per the germline V gene, CDR1 is SGHRS and CDR2 is YFSETQ. There are 14 residues in the CDR3. Trimming pared 6 bases from V and 3 bases from J, leaving 14 bases between. This CDR3 is CASKTSQGTDTQYF. The CDR3 region has the DNA TGCGCCAGCAAGACTTCCCAGGGAACAGATACGCAGTATTTT.

The chain couples TRBV24-1 to TRBJ2-5; 8 bases align to TRBD2. Trimming took 0 bases from V and 2 from J; bases not matched to a gene: 4. This CDR3 is built from 16 residues. Per germline, CDR1 KGHDR and CDR2 SFDVKD. The CDR3 nucleotides read TGTGCCACCAGTGATTTGAAAGCGGGAGCACAAGAGACCCAGTACTTC. It specifies CATSDLKAGAQETQYF.

The chain combines TRBV9 with TRBJ2-3; 14 nucleotides agree with TRBD2. Germline V gene data show CDR1 as SGDLS and CDR2 as YYNGEE. The CDR3 extends over 16 amino acids. The trim removed 1 base at V and 5 bases at J, leaving 3 bases unmatched. The CDR3 DNA reads TGTGCCAGCAGCGTATTCGGGACTAGCGGGAGAGATACGCAGTATTTT. This sequence encodes CASSVFGTSGRDTQYF.

The gene calls are TRBV7-9 and TRBJ1-1; D not resolved. The CDR3 runs 11 residues. V was cut by 3 bases and J by 3 bases, with 2 bases left in between. The germline V gene has CDR1 SEHNR and CDR2 FQNEAQ (reference sequence). The CDR3 DNA is TGTGCCAGCAGCTTGGACACTGAAGCTTTCTTT. Amino acid sequence: CASSLDTEAFF.

The V and J genes are TRBV12-3 or TRBV12-4 and TRBJ1-5; the D is unclear. V was clipped by 6 bases and J by 5 bases, with 5 bases between them. This CDR3 is 11 amino acids long. DNA for the CDR3: TGTGCCAGCAGCTCCCATCAGCCCCAGCATTTT. It codes for CASSSHQPQHF.

The chain recombines TRBV5-1 with TRBJ2-2; 9 bases map to TRBD2. CDR1 and CDR2 from the germline V gene are SGHRS and YFSETQ. The CDR3 is 15 residues long. Trimming at V came to 6 bases and at J to 1 base, leaving 4 bases not matched to a gene. The CDR3 region is CASTGSGRNTGELFF. The CDR3 DNA is TGCGCCAGCACGGGTAGCGGGAGGAACACCGGGGAGCTGTTTTTT.

The chain employs TRBV2 and TRBJ1-1; D is uncertain. This CDR3 spans 12 amino acids. From germline, CDR1 is SNHLY and CDR2 FYNNEI. Trimming took 7 bases from V and 0 from J, leaving 6 bases between them. The CDR3 here is CASNSLNTEAFF. The CDR3 DNA sequence: TGTGCCAGCAACAGCTTGAACACTGAAGCTTTCTTT.

The V call is TRBV14, the J call TRBJ1-1, with 7 bases aligning to TRBD1. The junction had 7 bases not matched to a gene; V was cut back by 0 bases and J by 0 bases. CDR1 is SGHDN, CDR2 FVKESK, per germline. The CDR3 is 17 residues long. The CDR3: CASSQDVGGLLNTEAFF. In nucleotides, the CDR3 is TGTGCCAGCAGCCAAGACGTAGGGGGCCTCTTGAACACTGAAGCTTTCTTT.

This sequence joins TRBV6-5 and TRBJ1-1; D ambiguous. Germline V CDR1 and CDR2: MNHEY, SVGAGI. The CDR3 sequence is 12 residues long. V was clipped by 5 bases and J by 7 bases, with 11 bases between them. The CDR3, as DNA: TGTGCCAGCAGTCCCAGTACGTTTGAAGCTTTCTTT. Encoded protein: CASSPSTFEAFF.

This clone has only one observation. The chain joins TRBV4-2 to TRBJ2-1; TRBD2 agrees at 10 bases. The CDR3 totals 17 residues. The trim removed 0 bases at V and 2 bases at J, leaving 4 bases unmatched. Germline loops: CDR1 LGHNA, CDR2 YNFKEQ. The CDR3 sequence: CASSQDYSGRTYNEQFF. The CDR3 coding sequence is TGTGCCAGCAGCCAAGACTATAGCGGGAGGACCTACAATGAGCAGTTCTTC.

The genes are TRBV12-3 or TRBV12-4 and TRBJ1-1; no clear D gene. Trimming cost V 6 bases and J 2 bases, with 7 bases left between them. The CDR3 is 12 residues long. CDR3: CASRVGNTEAFF. CDR3 DNA sequence: TGTGCCAGCAGGGTCGGAAACACTGAAGCTTTCTTT.

This rearrangement joins TRBV5-1 to TRBJ2-2, with D possibly called TRBD1 or TRBD2 (5 bases each). The germline V gene encodes CDR1 SGHRS and CDR2 YFSETQ. CDR3 size: 14 residues. Trimming took 1 base from V and 5 from J, leaving 9 bases between them. DNA of the CDR3: TGCGCCAGCAGCTTGACCAGGGAGACCGGGGAGCTGTTTTTT. Translation: CASSLTRETGELFF.

The V gene is TRBV5-6, the J gene TRBJ1-2, with D hard to call. This CDR3 has 12 amino acids. With 6 bases removed from V and 13 bases from J, the gap between germline ends came to 19 bases. In germline, CDR1 is SGHDT, CDR2 YYEEEE. The CDR3 here is CASTLGEGGFTF. CDR3 sequence (DNA): TGTGCCAGCACCCTGGGAGAGGGTGGATTCACCTTC.

The chain joins TRBV21-1 to TRBJ2-7. TRBV21-1 is a known pseudogene. The CDR3 spans 15 residues. As DNA, the CDR3 is TGTGCCAGCAGCAAAGTAGGCTTCCCTACCTACGAGCAGTACTTC. Protein product: CASSKVGFPTYEQYF.

This clone has more than one count but fewer than ten. The chain uses TRBV29-1 and TRBJ1-3; D is unclear. This CDR3 has 14 amino acids. Germline values: CDR1 SQVTM, CDR2 ANQGSEA. Trimming left V 4 bases short and J 2 bases short, with 12 bases between. This CDR3 reads CSVALGGTGNTIYF. CDR3 sequence (DNA): TGCAGCGTTGCGCTCGGCGGAACTGGAAACACCATATATTTT.

The rearrangement links TRBV7-2 to TRBJ2-2; 7 bases agree with TRBD1. Germline assignment: CDR1 SGHTA and CDR2 FQGNSA. CDR3 size: 14 residues. V lost 5 bases and J lost 5; bases outside the gene matches: 5. The CDR3 bases are TGTGCCAGCAGCCTCGGGACAGCTACCGGGGAGCTGTTTTTT. Its protein is CASSLGTATGELFF. Based on the CDR3 plus reference TRBV7-2 and TRBJ2-2, the full variable domain is GAGVSQSPSNKVTEKGKDVELRCDPISGHTALYWYRQSLGQGLEFLIYFQGNSAPDKSGLPSDRFSAERTGGSVSTLTIQRTQQEDSAVYLCASSLGTATGELFFGEGSRLTVL.

This clone turned up a few times. The chain has TRBV6-5 and TRBJ1-2; unclear D gene. Per the germline V gene, CDR1 is MNHEY and CDR2 is SVGAGI. V was cut by 5 bases and J by 6 bases, with 10 bases left in between. CDR3 length: 12 amino acids. The CDR3 DNA reads as TGTGCCAGCAGTACGAAAGGGCATGGCTACACCTTC. It codes for CASSTKGHGYTF.

This rearrangement joins TRBV6-5 to TRBJ2-6, with a weak D call TRBD2 (5 bases). The CDR3 totals 15 residues. V lost 7 bases to trimming and J lost 0 bases, with 10 bases between them. Germline V lookup: CDR1 MNHEY, CDR2 SVGAGI. CDR3 protein: CASIGLTSGANVLTF. Here the CDR3 DNA reads TGTGCCAGCATCGGACTGACCTCTGGGGCCAACGTCCTGACTTTC.